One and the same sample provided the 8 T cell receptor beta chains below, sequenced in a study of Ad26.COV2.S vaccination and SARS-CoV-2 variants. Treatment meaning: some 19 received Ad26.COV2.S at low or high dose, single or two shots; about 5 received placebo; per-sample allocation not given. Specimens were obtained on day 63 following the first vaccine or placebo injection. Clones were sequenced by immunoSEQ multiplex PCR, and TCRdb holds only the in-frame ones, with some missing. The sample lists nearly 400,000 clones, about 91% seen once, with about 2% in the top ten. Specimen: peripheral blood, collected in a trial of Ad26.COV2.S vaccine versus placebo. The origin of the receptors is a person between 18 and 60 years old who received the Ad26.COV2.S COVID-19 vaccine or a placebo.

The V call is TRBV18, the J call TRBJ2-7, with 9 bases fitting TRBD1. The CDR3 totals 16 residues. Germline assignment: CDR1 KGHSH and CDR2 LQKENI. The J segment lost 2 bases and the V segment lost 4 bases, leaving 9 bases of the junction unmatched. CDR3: CASSRSDRGYPYEQYF. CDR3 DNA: TGTGCCAGCTCACGGTCGGACAGGGGATACCCCTACGAGCAGTACTTC.

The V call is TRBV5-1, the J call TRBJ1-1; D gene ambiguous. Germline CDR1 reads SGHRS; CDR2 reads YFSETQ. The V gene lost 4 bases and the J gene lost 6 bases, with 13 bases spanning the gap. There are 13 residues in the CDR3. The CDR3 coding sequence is TGCGCCAGCAGCCGCTCGGGTGCGGCTGAAGCTTTCTTT. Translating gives CASSRSGAAEAFF.

CDR3: CASSLQTGAGNEQFF. In DNA, the CDR3 is TGTGCCAGCAGCCTCCAGACGGGAGCAGGCAATGAGCAGTTCTTC. This rearrangement joins TRBV9 to TRBJ2-1; D perhaps matches TRBD2 (6 bases). The germline CDR1 and CDR2 sequences are SGDLS and YYNGEE. V lost 4 bases to trimming and J lost 6 bases, with 17 bases between them. There are 15 residues in the CDR3.

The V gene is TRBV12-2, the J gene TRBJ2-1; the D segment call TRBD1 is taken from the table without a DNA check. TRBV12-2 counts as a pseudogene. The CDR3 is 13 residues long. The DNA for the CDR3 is TGTGCAAGTCGCTACCCCACAGGGGCCCACCAGTTCTTC. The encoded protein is CASRYPTGAHQFF.

CDR3 loop: CAWSVLGQGANGYTF. The CDR3 DNA follows: TGTGCCTGGAGTGTACTGGGACAGGGGGCGAATGGCTACACCTTC. The chain uses TRBV30 and TRBJ1-2; 12 nucleotides match TRBD1. Germline V gives CDR1 GTSNPN, CDR2 SVGIG (reference sequence). The CDR3 totals 15 residues. Unmatched junction bases numbered 5, after V lost 0 bases and J lost 6 bases.

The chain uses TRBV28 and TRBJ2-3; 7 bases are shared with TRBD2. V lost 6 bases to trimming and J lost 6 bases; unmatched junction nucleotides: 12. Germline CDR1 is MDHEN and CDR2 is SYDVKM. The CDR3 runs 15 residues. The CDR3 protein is CASRTSGRARDTQYF. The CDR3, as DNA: TGTGCCAGCAGAACCTCGGGGAGGGCCAGGGATACGCAGTATTTT.

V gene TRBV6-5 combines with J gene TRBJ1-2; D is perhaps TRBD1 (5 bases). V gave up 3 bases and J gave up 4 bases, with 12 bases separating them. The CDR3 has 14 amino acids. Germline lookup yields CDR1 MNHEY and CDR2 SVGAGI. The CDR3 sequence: CASSYLGLGYGYTF. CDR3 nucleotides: TGTGCCAGCAGTTATTTGGGGCTCGGCTATGGCTACACCTTC.

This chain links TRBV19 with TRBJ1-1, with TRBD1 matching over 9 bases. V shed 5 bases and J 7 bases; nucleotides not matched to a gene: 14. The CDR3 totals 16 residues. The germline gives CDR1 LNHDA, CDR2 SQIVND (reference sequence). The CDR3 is CASSESGTGRSGEAFF. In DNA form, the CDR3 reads TGTGCCAGTAGTGAATCCGGGACAGGGAGATCAGGTGAAGCTTTCTTT.